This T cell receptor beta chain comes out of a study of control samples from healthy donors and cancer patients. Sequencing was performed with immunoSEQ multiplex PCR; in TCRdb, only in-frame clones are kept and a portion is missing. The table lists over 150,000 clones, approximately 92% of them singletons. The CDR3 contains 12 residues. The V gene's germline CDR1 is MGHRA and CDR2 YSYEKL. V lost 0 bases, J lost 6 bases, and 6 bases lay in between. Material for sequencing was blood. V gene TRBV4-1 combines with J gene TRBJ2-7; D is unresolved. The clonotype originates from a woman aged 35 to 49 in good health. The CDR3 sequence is CASSQEAGEQYF. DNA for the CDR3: TGCGCCAGCAGCCAAGAGGCTGGCGAGCAGTACTTC.